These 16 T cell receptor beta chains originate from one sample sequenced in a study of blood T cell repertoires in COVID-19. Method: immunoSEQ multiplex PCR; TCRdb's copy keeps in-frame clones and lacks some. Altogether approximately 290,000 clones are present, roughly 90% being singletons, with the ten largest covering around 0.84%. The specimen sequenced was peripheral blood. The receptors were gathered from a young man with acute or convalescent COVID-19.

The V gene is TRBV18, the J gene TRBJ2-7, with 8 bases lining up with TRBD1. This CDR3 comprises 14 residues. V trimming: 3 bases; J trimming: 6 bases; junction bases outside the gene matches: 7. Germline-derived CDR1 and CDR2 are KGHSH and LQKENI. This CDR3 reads CASSPSTGAGEQYF. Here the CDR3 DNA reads TGTGCCAGCTCACCCTCGACAGGGGCGGGCGAGCAGTACTTC.

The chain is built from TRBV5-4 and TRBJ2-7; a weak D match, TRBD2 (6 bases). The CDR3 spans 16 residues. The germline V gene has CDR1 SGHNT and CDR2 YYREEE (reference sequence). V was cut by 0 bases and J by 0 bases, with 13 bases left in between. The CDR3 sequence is CASSLGVGRDSYEQYF. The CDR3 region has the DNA TGTGCCAGCAGCTTGGGGGTTGGGCGGGACTCCTACGAGCAGTACTTC.

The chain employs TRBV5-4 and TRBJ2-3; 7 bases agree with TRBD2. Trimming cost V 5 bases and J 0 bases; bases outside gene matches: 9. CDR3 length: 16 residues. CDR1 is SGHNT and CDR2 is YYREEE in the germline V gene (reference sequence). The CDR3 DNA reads TGTGCCAGCAGTCAAATAGCGGGTGCTAGCACAGATACGCAGTATTTT. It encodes CASSQIAGASTDTQYF.

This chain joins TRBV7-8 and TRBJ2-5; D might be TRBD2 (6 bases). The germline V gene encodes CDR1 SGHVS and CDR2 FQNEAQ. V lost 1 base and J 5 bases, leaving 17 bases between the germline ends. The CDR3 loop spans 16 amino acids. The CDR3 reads CASSLEGTPLRETQYF. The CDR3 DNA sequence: TGTGCCAGCAGCTTAGAAGGGACTCCGCTTCGTGAGACCCAGTACTTC. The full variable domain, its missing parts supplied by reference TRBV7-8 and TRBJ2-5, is GAGVSQSPRYKVAKRGQDVALRCDPISGHVSLFWYQQALGQGPEFLTYFQNEAQLDKSGLPSDRFFAERPEGSVSTLKIQRTQQEDSAVYLCASSLEGTPLRETQYFGPGTRLLVL.

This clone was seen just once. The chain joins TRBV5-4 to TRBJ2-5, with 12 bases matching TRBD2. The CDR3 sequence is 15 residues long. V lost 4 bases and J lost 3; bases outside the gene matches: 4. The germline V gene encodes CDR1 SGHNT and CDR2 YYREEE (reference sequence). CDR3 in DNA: TGTGCCAGCAGCCCCCGACTAGCGGGAGAAGAGACCCAGTACTTC. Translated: CASSPRLAGEETQYF.

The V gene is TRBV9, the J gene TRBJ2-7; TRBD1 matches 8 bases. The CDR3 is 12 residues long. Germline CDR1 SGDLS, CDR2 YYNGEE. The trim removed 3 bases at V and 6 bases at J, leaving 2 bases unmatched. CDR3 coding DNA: TGTGCCAGCAGCGGGACAGGGTCCGAGCAGTACTTC. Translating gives CASSGTGSEQYF.

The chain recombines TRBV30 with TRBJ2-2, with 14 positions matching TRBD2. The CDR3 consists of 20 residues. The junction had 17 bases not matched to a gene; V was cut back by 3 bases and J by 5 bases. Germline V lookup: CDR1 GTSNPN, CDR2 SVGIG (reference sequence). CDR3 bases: TGTGCCTGGAGCGGGTGGAAAGCGGGACTAGCGGGGGACTATACCGGGGAGCTGTTTTTT. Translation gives CAWSGWKAGLAGDYTGELFF.

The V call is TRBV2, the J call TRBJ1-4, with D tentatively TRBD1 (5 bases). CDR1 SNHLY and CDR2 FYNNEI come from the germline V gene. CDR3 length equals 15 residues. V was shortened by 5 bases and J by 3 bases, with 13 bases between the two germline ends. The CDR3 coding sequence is TGTGCCAGCAGTATCCAAGGGGAAGCTAATGAAAAACTGTTTTTT. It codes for CASSIQGEANEKLFF.

The CDR3 nucleotides read TGCGCCAGCAGTGCAGGGGGAGGTGGTAGCAATCAGCCCCAGCATTTT. It translates to CASSAGGGGSNQPQHF. The V and J genes are TRBV10-2 and TRBJ1-5; TRBD1 matches at 7 bases. V lost 4 bases and J lost 0; bases outside the gene matches: 6. Germline-derived CDR1 and CDR2 are WSHSY and SAAADI. The CDR3 totals 16 residues.

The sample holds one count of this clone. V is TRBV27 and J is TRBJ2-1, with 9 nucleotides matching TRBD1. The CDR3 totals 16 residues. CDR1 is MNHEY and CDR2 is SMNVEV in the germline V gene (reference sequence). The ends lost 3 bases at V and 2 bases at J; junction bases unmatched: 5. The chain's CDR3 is CASSLSGQGAYNEQFF. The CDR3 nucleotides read TGTGCCAGCAGTTTGTCGGGACAGGGCGCCTACAATGAGCAGTTCTTC.

The DNA of the CDR3 is TGTGCCAGCAGTGAACAGGGACGGAGGGCTAATGAGCAGTTCTTC. Protein sequence: CASSEQGRRANEQFF. This rearrangement joins TRBV25-1 to TRBJ2-1, with a weak D call TRBD2 (6 bases). The germline V gene encodes CDR1 MGHDK and CDR2 SYGVNS. The CDR3 spans 15 residues. The ends were cut back, 2 bases at V and 7 bases at J, with 15 bases in the middle.

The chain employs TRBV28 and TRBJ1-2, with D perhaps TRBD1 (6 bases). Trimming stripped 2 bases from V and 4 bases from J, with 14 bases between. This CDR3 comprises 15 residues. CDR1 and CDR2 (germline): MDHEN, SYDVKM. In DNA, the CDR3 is TGTGCCAGCAGTTTACAGACAGCGGACAGCTATGGCTACACCTTC. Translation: CASSLQTADSYGYTF.

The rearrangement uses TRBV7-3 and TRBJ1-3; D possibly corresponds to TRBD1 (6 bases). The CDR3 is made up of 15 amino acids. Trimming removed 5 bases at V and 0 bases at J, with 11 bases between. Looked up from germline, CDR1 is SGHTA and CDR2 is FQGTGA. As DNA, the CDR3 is TGTGCCAGCAGCCCGGGACACAGCTCTGGAAACACCATATATTTT. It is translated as CASSPGHSSGNTIYF.

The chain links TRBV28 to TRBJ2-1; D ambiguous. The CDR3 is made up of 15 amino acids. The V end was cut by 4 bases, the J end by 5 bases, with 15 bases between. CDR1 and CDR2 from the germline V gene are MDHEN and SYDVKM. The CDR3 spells CASSSHTTQDNEQFF. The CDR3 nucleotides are TGTGCCAGCAGTTCCCATACGACACAAGACAATGAGCAGTTCTTC.

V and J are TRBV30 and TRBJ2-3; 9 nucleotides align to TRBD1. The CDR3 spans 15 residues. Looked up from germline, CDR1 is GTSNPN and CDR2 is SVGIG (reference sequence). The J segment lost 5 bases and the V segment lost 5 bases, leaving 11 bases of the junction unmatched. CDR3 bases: TGTGCCTGGTCGACGGGACAGGGCGAGAGAGATACGCAGTATTTT. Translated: CAWSTGQGERDTQYF.

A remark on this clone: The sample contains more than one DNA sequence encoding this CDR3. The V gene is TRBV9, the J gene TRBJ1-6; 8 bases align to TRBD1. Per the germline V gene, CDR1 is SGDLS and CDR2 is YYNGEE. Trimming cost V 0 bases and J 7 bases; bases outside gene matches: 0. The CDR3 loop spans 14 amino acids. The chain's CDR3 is CASSVGQGNSPLHF. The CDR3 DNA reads TGTGCCAGCAGCGTAGGACAGGGGAATTCACCCCTCCACTTT.